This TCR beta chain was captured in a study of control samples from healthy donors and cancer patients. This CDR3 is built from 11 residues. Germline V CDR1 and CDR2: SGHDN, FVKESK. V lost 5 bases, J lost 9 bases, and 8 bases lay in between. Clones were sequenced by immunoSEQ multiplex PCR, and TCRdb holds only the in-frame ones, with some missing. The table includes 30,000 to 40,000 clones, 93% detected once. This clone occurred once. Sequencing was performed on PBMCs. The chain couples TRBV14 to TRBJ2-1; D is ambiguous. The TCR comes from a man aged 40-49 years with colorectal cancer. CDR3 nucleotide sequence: TGTGCCAGCAGCTTGGTGGGTGAGCAGTTCTTC. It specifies CASSLVGEQFF. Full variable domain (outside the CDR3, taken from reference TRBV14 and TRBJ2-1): EAGVTQFPSHSVIEKGQTVTLRCDPISGHDNLYWYRRVMGKEIKFLLHFVKESKQDESGMPNNRFLAERTGGTYSTLKVQPAELEDSGVYFCASSLVGEQFFGPGTRLTVL.